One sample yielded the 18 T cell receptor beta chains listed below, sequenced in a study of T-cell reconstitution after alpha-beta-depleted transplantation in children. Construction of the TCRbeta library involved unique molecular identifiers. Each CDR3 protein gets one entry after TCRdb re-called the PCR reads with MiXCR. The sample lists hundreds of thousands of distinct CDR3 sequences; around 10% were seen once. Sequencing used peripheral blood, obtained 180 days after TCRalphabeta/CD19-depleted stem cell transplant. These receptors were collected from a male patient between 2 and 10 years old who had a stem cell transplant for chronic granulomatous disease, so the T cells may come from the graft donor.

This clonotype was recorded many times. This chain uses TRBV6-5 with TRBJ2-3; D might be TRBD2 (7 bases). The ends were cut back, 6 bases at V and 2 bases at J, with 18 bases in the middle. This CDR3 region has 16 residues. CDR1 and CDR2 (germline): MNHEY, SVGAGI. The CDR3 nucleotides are TGTGCCAGCAGGCCCAGAGGGGGAGGGCCCACAGATACGCAGTATTTT. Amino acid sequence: CASRPRGGGPTDTQYF.

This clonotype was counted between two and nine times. The CDR3 reads CASSLEAASSTDTQYF. CDR3 coding DNA: TGTGCCAGCAGCTTGGAGGCAGCATCTAGCACAGATACGCAGTATTTT. V gene TRBV5-4 combines with J gene TRBJ2-3; no definite D call. The germline V and J ends were trimmed by 0 bases and 0 bases, with 11 bases remaining between them. CDR3 length: 16 residues. The germline V gene encodes CDR1 SGHNT and CDR2 YYREEE (reference sequence).

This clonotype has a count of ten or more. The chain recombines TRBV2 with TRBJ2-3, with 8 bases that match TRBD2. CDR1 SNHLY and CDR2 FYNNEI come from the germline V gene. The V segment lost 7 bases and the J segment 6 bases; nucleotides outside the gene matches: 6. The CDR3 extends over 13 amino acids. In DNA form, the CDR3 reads TGTGCCAGCAACCAAGCGGGGGATGATACGCAGTATTTT. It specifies CASNQAGDDTQYF.

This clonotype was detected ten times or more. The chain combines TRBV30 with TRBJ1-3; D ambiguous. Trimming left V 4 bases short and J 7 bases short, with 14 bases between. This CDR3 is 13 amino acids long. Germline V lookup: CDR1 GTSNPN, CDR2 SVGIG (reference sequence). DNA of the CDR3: TGTGCCTGGATGGGCGCATCAAGGAACACCATATATTTT. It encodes CAWMGASRNTIYF. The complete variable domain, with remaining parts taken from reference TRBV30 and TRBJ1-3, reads SQTIHQWPATLVQPVGSPLSLECTVEGTSNPNLYWYRQAAGRGLQLLFYSVGIGQISSEVPQNLSASRPQDRQFILSSKKLLLSDSGFYLCAWMGASRNTIYFGEGSWLTVV.

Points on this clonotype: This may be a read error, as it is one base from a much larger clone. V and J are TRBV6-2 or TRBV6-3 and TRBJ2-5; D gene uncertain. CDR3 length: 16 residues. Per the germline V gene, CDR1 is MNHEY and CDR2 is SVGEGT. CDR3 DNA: TGTGTCAGCAGTTTTCTTCGGACGGGCCTAGAAGAGACCCAGTACTTC. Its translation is CVSSFLRTGLEETQYF.

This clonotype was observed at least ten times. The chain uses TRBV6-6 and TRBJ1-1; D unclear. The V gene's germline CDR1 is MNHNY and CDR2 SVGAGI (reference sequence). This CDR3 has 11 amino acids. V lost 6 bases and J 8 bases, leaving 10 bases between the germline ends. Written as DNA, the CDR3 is TGTGCCAGCAGCCTGAACTCAGAAGCTTTCTTT. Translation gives CASSLNSEAFF.

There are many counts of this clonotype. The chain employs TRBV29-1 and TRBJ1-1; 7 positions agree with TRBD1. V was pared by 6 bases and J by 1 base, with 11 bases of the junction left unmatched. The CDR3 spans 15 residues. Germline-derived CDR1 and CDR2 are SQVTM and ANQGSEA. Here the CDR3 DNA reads TGCAGCGTCAACAGGGGCGATGTGAAGAACACTGAAGCTTTCTTT. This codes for CSVNRGDVKNTEAFF.

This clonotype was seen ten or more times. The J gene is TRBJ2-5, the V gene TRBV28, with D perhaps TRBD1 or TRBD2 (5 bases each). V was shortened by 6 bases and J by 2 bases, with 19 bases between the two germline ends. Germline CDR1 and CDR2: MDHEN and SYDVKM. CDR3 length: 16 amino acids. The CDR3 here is CASRDGFNGAQETQYF. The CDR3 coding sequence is TGTGCCAGCAGGGATGGGTTTAACGGGGCGCAAGAGACCCAGTACTTC.

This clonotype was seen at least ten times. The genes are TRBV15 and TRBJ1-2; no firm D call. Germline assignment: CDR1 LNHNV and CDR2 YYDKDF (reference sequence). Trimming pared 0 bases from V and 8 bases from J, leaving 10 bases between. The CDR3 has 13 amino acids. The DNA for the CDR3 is TGTGCCACCAGCAGAGATGGAGGGCGCGGCTACACCTTC. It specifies CATSRDGGRGYTF.

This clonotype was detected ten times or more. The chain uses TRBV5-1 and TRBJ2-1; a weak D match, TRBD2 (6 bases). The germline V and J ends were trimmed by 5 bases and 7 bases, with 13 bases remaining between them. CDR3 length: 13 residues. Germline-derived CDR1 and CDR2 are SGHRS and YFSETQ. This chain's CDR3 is CASRYLAQNEQFF. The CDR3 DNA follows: TGCGCCAGCAGGTACCTAGCGCAGAATGAGCAGTTCTTC.

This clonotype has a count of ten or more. CDR3 sequence reads: CASSERPGQGWTQYF. CDR3 DNA: TGTGCCAGCAGTGAAAGACCGGGACAGGGATGGACCCAGTACTTC. The rearrangement joins TRBV2 to TRBJ2-5, with 9 bases lining up with TRBD1. Germline V gene lookup returns CDR1 SNHLY and CDR2 FYNNEI. The V and J ends lost 2 bases and 7 bases, in that order; junction bases with no gene match: 8. The CDR3 loop spans 15 amino acids.

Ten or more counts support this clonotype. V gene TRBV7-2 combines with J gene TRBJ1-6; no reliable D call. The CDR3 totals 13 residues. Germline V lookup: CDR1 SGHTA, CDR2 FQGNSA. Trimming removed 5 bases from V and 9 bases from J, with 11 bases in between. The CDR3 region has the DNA TGTGCCAGCAGCCCTGTGTTGGGTTCACCCCTCCACTTT. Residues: CASSPVLGSPLHF.

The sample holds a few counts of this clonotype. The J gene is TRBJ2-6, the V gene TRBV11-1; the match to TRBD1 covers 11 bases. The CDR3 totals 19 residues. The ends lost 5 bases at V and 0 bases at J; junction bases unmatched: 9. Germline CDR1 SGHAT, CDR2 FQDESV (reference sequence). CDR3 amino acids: CASSPGQGDLFSGANVLTF. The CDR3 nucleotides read TGTGCCAGCAGCCCGGGACAGGGGGATCTCTTCTCTGGGGCCAACGTCCTGACTTTC.

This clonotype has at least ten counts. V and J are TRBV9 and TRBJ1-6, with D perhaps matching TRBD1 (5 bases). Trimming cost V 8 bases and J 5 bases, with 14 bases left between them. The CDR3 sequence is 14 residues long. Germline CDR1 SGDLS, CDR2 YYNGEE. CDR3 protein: CASNPGPDNSPLHF. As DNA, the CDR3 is TGTGCCAGTAATCCGGGACCGGATAATTCACCCCTCCACTTT.

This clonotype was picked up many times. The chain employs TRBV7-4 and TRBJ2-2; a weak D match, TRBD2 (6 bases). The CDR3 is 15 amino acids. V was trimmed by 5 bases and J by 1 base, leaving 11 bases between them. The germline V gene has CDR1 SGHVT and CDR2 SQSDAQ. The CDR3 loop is CASSVRLENTGELFF. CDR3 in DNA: TGTGCCAGCAGCGTAAGACTAGAGAACACCGGGGAGCTGTTTTTT.

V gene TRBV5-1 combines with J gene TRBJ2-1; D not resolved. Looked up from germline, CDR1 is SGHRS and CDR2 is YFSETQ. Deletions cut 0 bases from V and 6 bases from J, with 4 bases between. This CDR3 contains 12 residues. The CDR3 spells CASSLVRNEQFF. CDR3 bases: TGCGCCAGCAGCTTGGTTCGCAATGAGCAGTTCTTC.

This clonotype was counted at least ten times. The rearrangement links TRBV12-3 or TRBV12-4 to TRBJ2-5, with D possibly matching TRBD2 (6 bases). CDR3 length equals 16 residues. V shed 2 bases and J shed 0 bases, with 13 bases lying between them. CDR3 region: CASSLWAGRYQETQYF. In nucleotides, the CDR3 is TGTGCCAGCAGTTTATGGGCAGGGAGGTACCAAGAGACCCAGTACTTC.

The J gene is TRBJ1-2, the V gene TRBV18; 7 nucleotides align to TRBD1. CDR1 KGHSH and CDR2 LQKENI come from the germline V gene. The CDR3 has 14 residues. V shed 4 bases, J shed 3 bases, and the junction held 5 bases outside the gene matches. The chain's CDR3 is CASSLKTGHYGYTF. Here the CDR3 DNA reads TGTGCCAGCTCACTAAAGACAGGGCACTATGGCTACACCTTC. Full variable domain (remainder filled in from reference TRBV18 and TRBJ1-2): NAGVMQNPRHLVRRRGQEARLRCSPMKGHSHVYWYRQLPEEGLKFMVYLQKENIIDESGMPKERFSAEFPKEGPSILRIQQVVRGDSAAYFCASSLKTGHYGYTFGSGTRLTVV.